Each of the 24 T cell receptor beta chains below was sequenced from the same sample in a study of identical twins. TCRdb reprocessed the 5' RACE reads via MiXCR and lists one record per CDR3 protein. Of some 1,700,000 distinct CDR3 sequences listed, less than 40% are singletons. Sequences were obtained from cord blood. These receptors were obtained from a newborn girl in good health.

CDR3 in amino acids: CASSRTGPGYGYTF. The DNA for the CDR3 is TGTGCCAGCAGCCGGACAGGGCCAGGGTATGGCTACACCTTC. The J gene is TRBJ1-2, the V gene TRBV12-3 or TRBV12-4; TRBD1 matches at 8 bases. The CDR3 is made up of 14 amino acids. J gave up 5 bases and V 6 bases, and 8 bases lay outside the gene matches.

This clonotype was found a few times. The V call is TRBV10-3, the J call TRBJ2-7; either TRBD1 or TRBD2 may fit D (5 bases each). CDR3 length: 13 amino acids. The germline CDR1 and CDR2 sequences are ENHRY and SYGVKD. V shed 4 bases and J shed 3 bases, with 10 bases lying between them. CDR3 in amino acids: CAISGGDRYEQYF. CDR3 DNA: TGTGCCATCAGTGGAGGGGACCGCTACGAGCAGTACTTC.

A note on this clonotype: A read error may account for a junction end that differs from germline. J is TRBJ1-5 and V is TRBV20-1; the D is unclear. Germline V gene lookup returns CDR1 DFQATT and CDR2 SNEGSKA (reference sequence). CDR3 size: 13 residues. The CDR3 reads CSASHPFNPPQHF. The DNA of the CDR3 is TGCAGTGCTAGCCATCCCTTCAATCCGCCCCAGCATTTT.

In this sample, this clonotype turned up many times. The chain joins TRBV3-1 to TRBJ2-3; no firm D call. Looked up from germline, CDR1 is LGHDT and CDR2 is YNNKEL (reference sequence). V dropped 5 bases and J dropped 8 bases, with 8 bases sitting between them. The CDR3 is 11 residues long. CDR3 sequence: CASSSGVTQYF. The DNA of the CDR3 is TGTGCCAGCAGCAGTGGGGTTACGCAGTATTTT.

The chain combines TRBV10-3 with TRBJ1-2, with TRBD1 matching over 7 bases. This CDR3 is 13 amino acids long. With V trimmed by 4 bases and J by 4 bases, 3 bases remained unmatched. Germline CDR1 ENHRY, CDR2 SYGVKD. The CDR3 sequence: CAISATGSYGYTF. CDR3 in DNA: TGTGCCATCAGTGCGACAGGGAGCTATGGCTACACCTTC.

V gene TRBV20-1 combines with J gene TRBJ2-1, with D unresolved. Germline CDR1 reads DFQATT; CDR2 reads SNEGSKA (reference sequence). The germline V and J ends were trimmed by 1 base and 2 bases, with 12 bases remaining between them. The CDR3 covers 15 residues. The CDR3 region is CSARGLGDPYNEQFF. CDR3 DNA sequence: TGCAGTGCTAGAGGTTTAGGCGACCCCTACAATGAGCAGTTCTTC.

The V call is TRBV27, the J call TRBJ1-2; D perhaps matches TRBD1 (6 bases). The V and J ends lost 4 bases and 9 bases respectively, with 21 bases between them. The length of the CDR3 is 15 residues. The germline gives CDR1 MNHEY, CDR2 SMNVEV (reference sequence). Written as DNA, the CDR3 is TGTGCCAGCAGTTACCACAGGGCGGCAAAGTTTAGCTACACCTTC. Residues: CASSYHRAAKFSYTF.

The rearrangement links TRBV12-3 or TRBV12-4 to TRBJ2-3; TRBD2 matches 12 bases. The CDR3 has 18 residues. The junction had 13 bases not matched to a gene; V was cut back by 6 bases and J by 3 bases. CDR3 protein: CASSRLAGGQRRTDTQYF. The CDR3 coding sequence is TGTGCCAGCAGCCGGCTAGCGGGAGGGCAGCGTCGGACAGATACGCAGTATTTT.

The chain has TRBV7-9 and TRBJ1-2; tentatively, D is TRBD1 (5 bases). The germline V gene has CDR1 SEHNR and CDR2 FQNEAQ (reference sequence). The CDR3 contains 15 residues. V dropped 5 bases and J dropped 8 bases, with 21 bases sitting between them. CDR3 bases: TGTGCCAGCAGCCCCCCCTCATACAGGCCCGGGGGCTACACCTTC. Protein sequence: CASSPPSYRPGGYTF.

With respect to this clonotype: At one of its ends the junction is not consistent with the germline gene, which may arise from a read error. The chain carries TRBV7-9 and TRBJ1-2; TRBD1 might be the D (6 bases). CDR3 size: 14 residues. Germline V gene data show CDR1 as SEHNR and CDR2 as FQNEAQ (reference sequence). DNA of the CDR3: TGTGCCAGCAGCTTAGCCGGGACAACATATGACTACACCTTC. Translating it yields CASSLAGTTYDYTF.

CDR3 bases: TGTGCCAGCAGTCGAGGGGGAAAACTGTTTTTT. It is translated as CASSRGGKLFF. The chain joins TRBV12-3 or TRBV12-4 to TRBJ1-4, with a possible D match to TRBD1 (6 bases). V was cut by 5 bases and J by 10 bases, with 8 bases left in between. The CDR3 sequence is 11 residues long.

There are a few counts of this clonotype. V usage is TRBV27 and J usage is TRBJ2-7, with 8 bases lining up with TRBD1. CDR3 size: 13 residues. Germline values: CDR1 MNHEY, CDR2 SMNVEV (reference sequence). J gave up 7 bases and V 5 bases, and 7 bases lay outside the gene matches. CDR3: CASSLYRGKEQYF. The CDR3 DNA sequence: TGTGCCAGCAGTCTTTACAGGGGGAAAGAGCAGTACTTC.

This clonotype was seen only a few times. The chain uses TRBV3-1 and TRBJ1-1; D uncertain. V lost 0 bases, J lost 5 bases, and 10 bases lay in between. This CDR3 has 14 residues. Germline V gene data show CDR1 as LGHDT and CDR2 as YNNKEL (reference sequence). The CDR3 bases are TGTGCCAGCAGCCAAGATCGGGAGTATACTGAAGCTTTCTTT. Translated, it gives CASSQDREYTEAFF.

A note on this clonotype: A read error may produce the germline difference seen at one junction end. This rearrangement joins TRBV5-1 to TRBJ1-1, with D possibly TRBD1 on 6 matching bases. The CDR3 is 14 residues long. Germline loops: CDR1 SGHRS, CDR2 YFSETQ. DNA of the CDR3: TGCGCCACCAGCCGGATCGGGACAAACACTGAAGCTTTCTTT. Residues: CATSRIGTNTEAFF.

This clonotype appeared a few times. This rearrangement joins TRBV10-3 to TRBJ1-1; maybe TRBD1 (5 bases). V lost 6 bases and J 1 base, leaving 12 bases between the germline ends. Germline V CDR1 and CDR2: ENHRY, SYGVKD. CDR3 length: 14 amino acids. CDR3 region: CAIRTGAKNTEAFF. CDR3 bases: TGTGCCATCAGGACCGGGGCTAAGAACACTGAAGCTTTCTTT.

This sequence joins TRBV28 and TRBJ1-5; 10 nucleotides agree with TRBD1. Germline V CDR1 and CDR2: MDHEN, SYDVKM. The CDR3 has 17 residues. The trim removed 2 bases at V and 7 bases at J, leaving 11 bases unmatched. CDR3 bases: TGTGCCAGCAGTTTACCCCTAGACAGGGGGCTATGGCAGCCCCAGCATTTT. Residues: CASSLPLDRGLWQPQHF.

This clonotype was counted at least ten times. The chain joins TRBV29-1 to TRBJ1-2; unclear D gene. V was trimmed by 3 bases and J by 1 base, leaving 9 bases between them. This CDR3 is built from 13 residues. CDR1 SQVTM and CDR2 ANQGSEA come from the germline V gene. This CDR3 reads CSVDRLFNYGYTF. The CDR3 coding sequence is TGCAGCGTTGATAGGCTTTTTAACTATGGCTACACCTTC.

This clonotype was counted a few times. The CDR3 nucleotides read TGTGCCAGCAGTTTACTACAGTTTACGATAGCGGAATACCAAGAGACCCAGTACTTC. Translated: CASSLLQFTIAEYQETQYF. This chain joins TRBV28 and TRBJ2-5, with a possible D match to TRBD2 (6 bases). Trimming took off 2 bases at V and 0 bases at J, with 22 bases between the two ends. This CDR3 spans 19 amino acids. The germline CDR1 and CDR2 sequences are MDHEN and SYDVKM.

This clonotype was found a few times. CDR3 DNA: TGCAGTGCTAGAGGTCGGGACAGGGCGAAGACCCAGTACTTC. Its translation: CSARGRDRAKTQYF. The chain couples TRBV20-1 to TRBJ2-5; 9 bases line up with TRBD1. The CDR3 totals 14 residues. The J segment lost 6 bases and the V segment lost 1 base, leaving 6 bases of the junction unmatched. Germline loops: CDR1 DFQATT, CDR2 SNEGSKA (reference sequence).

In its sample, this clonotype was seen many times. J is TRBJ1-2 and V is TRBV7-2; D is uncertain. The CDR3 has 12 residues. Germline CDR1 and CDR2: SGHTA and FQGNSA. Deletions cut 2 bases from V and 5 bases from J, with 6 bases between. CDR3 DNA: TGTGCCAGCAGCTTACAGTTGTATGGCTACACCTTC. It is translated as CASSLQLYGYTF.

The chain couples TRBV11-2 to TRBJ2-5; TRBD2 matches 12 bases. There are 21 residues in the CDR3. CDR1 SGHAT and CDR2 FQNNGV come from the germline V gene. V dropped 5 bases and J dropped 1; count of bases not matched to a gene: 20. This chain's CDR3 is CASSPPTGYGTSGYFQETQYF. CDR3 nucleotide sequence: TGTGCCAGCAGCCCCCCGACAGGGTACGGGACTAGCGGGTACTTCCAAGAGACCCAGTACTTC.

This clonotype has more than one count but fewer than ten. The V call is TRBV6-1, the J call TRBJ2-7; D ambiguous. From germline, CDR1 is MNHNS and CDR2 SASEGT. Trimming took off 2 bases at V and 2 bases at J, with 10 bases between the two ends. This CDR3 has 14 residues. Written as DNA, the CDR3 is TGTGCCAGCAGTGAATCCTACCCAGCCTACGAGCAGTACTTC. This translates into CASSESYPAYEQYF.

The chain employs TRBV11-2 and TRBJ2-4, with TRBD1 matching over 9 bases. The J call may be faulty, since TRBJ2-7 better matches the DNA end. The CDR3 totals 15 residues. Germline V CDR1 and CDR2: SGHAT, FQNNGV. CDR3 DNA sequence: TGTGCCAGCAGCTTAGTTCTGGGGACAGGGTACGAGCAGTACTTC. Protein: CASSLVLGTGYEQYF.

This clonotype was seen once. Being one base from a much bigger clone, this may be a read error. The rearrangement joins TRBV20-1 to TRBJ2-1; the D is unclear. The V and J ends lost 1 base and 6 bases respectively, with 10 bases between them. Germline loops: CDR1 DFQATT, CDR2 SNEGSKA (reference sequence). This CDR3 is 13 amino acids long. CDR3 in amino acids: CSARGLPGNEQFF. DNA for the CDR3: TGCAGTGCTAGAGGCCTGCCTGGCAATGAGCAGTTCTTC.